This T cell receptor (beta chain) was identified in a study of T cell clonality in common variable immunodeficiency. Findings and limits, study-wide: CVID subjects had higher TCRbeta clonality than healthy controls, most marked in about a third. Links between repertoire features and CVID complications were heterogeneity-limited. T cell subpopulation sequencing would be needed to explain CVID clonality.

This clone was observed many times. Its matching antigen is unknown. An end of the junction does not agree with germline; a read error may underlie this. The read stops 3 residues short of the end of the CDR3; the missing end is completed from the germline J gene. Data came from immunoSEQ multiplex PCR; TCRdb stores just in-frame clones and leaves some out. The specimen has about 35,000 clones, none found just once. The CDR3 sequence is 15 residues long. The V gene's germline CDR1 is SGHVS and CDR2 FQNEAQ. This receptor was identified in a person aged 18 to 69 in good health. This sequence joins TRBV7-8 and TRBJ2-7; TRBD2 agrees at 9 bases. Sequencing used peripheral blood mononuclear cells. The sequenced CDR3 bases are TGTGCCAGCAACTTAGATCCTAGCGGGACTTACGAG. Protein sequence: CASNLDPSGTYE. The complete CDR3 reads CASNLDPSGTYEQYF. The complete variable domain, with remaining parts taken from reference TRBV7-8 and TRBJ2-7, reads GAGVSQSPRYKVAKRGQDVALRCDPISGHVSLFWYQQALGQGPEFLTYFQNEAQLDKSGLPSDRFFAERPEGSVSTLKIQRTQQEDSAVYLCASNLDPSGTYEQYFGPGTRLTVT.